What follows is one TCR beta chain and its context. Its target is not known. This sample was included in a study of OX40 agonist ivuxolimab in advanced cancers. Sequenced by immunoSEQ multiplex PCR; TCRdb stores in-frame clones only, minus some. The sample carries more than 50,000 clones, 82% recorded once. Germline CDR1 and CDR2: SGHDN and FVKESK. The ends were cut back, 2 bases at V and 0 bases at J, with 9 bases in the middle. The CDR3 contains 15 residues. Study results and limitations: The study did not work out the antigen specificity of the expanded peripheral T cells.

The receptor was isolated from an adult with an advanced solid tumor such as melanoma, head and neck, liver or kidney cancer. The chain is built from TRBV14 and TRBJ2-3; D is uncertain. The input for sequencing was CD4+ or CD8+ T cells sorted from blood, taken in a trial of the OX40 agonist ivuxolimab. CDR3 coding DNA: TGTGCCAGCAGCCAACTCGACCGGAGCACAGATACGCAGTATTTT. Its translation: CASSQLDRSTDTQYF.